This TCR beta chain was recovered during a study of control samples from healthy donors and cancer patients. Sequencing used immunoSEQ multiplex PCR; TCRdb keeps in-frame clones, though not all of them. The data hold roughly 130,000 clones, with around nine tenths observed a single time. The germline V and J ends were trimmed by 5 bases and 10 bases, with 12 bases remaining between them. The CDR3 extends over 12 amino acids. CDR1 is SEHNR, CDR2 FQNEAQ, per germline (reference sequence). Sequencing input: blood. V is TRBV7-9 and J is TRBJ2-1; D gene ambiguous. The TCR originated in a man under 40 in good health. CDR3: CASSPLWPEQFF. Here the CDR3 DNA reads TGTGCCAGCAGCCCCCTTTGGCCCGAGCAGTTCTTC. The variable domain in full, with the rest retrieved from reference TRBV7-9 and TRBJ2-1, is DTGVSQNPRHKITKRGQNVTFRCDPISEHNRLYWYRQTLGQGPEFLTYFQNEAQLEKSRLLSDRFSAERPKGSFSTLEIQRTEQGDSAMYLCASSPLWPEQFFGPGTRLTVL.